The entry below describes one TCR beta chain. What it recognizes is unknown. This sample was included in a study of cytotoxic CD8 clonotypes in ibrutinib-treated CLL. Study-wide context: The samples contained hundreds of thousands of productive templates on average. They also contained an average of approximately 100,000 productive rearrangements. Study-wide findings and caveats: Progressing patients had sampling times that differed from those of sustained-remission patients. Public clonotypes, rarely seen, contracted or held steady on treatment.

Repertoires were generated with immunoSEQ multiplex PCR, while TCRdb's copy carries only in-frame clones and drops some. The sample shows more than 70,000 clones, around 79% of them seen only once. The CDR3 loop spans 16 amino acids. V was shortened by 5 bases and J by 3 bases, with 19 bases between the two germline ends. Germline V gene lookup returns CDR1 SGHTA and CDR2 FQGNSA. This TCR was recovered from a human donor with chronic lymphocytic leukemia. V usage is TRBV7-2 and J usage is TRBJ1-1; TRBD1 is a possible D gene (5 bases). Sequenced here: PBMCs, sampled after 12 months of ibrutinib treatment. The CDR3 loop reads CASSQDWRQGHTEAFF. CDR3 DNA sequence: TGTGCCAGCAGCCAAGATTGGAGGCAGGGCCACACTGAAGCTTTCTTT.